This T cell receptor (beta chain) was sequenced for a study of Graves' ophthalmopathy and Graves' hyperthyroidism. The sequenced template was RNA, covering the TCR beta CDR3 region. The workflow started with a first-round RT-PCR run with HTBI primers and then moved on to a second-round multiplex PCR. TCRdb re-called the multiplex PCR reads with MiXCR, one entry per CDR3 protein. The profile shows roughly 410,000 distinct CDR3 sequences, 15% of them singletons. The germline V gene encodes CDR1 KGHSH and CDR2 LQKENI. Trimming shortened V by 1 base and J by 9 bases, and 13 bases separated the two germline ends. This CDR3 is 14 amino acids long.

The rearrangement links TRBV18 to TRBJ1-3, with TRBD1 as a possible D gene (5 bases). This sequence originates from a woman aged 18-29 years with stable Graves' hyperthyroidism. Sequencing was carried out using peripheral blood. The CDR3 DNA reads as TGTGCCAGCTCACCACTGAGGCGGGACGGCACCATATATTTT. It yields the protein CASSPLRRDGTIYF. The whole variable domain, remainder taken from reference TRBV18 and TRBJ1-3, is NAGVMQNPRHLVRRRGQEARLRCSPMKGHSHVYWYRQLPEEGLKFMVYLQKENIIDESGMPKERFSAEFPKEGPSILRIQQVVRGDSAAYFCASSPLRRDGTIYFGEGSWLTVV.